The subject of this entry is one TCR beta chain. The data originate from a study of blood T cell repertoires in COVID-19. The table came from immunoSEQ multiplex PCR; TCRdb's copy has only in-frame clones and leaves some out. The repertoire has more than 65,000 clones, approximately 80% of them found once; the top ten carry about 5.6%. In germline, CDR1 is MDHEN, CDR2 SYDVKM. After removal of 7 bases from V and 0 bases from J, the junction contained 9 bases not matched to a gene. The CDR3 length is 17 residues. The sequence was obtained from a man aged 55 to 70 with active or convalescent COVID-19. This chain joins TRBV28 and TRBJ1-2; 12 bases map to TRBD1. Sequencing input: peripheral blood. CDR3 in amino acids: CASTAGTGGRANYGYTF. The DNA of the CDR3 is TGTGCCAGCACCGCCGGGACAGGGGGCCGTGCTAACTATGGCTACACCTTC.